This T cell receptor beta chain was sequenced for a study of tumor-infiltrating lymphocytes in localized non-small cell lung cancer. V was trimmed by 3 bases and J by 5 bases, leaving 11 bases between them. Germline CDR1 and CDR2: SNHLY and FYNNEI. CDR3 length: 14 amino acids. This table comes from immunoSEQ multiplex PCR, and its TCRdb copy is limited to in-frame clones, with some not included. The sample consists of about 14,000 clones, approximately 62% of them appearing once. This clonotype originated in a human donor with non-small cell lung cancer. The sample comprised uninvolved lung tissue not adjacent to the tumor. The chain combines TRBV2 with TRBJ1-5; unclear D gene. As DNA, the CDR3 is TGTGCCAGCAGTGATGTGGGGAACGATCAGCCCCAGCATTTT. It encodes CASSDVGNDQPQHF.